The present T cell receptor beta chain was sequenced within a study of tumor-infiltrating lymphocytes in localized non-small cell lung cancer. Study findings and constraints: TCRbeta sequencing showed higher T cell infiltration in tumors than uninvolved lung. Tumor T-cell fraction from TCR sequencing was not associated with recurrence-free survival (p = 0.61).

Germline V gene lookup returns CDR1 MNHEY and CDR2 SVGAGI. Germline trimming cut 0 bases from V and 7 bases from J; bases unmatched to any gene: 6. The CDR3 runs 15 residues. This clone was observed a single time. Its cognate antigen is unknown. Clones were read by immunoSEQ multiplex PCR, and TCRdb kept only the in-frame ones, dropping some. Of more than 15,000 clones in the sample, approximately 68% were seen once. Material: lung tumor tissue. The clonotype originates from a human donor with non-small cell lung cancer. The chain carries TRBV6-5 and TRBJ1-2, with TRBD1 matching 9 bases. CDR3 DNA sequence: TGTGCCAGCAGTTACTCCGGGACAGGGAAATCTGGCTACACCTTC. It translates to CASSYSGTGKSGYTF.